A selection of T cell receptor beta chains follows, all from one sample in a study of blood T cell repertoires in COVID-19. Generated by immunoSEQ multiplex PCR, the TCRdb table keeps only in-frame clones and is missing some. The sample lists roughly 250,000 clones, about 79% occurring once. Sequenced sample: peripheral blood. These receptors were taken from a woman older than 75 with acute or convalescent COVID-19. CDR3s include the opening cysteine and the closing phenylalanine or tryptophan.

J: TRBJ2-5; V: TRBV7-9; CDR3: CASSLESLIGETQYF
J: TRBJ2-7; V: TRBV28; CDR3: CASSLNPGGAGYEQYF
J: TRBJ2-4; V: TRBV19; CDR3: CASSPPGQLHIQYF
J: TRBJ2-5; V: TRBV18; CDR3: CASSGGQETQYF
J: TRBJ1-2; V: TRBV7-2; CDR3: CASSLGTGANYGYTF
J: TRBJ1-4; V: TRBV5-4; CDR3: CASSLTATNEKLFF
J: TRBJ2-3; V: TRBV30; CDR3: CAWSVQGTDTQYF
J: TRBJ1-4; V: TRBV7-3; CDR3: CASSLGPGRNEKLFF
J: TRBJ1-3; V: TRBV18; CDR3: CASSLTGTGILSGSGNTIYF
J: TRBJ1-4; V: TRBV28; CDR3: CASSLKTGNEKLFF
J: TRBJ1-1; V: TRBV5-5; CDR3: CASSLAANTEAFF
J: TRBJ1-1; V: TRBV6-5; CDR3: CASSPTGVGTEAFF
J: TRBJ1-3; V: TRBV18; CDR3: CASSPLSGGSGNTIYF
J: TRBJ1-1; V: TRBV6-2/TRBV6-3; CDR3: CASTPAGNTEAFF
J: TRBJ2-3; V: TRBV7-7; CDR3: CASSLGGPDTQYF
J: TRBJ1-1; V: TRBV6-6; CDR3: CASKASNTEAFF